This T cell receptor beta chain was sequenced in a study of chemoradiotherapy in HPV16-positive cancers. Assay: immunoSEQ multiplex PCR; the TCRdb copy retains only in-frame clones and omits some. The sample yields 8,000 to 9,000 clones, about 74% seen once. Samples were taken several times over chemoradiotherapy. This specimen was taken from a patient who underwent chemoradiotherapy. This receptor was taken from a human donor with HPV-associated anogenital cancer.

CDR3 sequence: CASSPTLDSYNEKLFF. The CDR3 bases are TGCGCCAGCAGCCCCACTCTGGACAGCTATAATGAAAAACTGTTTTTT. This rearrangement joins TRBV4-3 to TRBJ1-4, with a weak D call TRBD1 (6 bases). The V gene's germline CDR1 is LGHNA and CDR2 YSLEER. V was shortened by 4 bases and J by 4 bases, with 16 bases between the two germline ends. This CDR3 region has 16 residues.